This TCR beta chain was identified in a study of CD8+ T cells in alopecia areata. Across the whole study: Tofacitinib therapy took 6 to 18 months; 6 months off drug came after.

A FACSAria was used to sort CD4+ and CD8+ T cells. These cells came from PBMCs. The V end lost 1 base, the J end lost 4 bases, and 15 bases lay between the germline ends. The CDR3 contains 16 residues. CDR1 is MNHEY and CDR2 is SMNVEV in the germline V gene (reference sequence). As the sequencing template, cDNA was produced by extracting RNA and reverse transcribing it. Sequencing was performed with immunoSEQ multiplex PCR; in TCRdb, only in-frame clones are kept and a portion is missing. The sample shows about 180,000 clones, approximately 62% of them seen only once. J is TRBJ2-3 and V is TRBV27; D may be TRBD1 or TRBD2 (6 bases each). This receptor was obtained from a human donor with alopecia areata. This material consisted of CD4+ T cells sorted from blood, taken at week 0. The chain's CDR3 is CASSLFAMRGADTQYF. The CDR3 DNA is TGTGCCAGCAGTTTATTCGCTATGAGGGGGGCAGATACGCAGTATTTT.